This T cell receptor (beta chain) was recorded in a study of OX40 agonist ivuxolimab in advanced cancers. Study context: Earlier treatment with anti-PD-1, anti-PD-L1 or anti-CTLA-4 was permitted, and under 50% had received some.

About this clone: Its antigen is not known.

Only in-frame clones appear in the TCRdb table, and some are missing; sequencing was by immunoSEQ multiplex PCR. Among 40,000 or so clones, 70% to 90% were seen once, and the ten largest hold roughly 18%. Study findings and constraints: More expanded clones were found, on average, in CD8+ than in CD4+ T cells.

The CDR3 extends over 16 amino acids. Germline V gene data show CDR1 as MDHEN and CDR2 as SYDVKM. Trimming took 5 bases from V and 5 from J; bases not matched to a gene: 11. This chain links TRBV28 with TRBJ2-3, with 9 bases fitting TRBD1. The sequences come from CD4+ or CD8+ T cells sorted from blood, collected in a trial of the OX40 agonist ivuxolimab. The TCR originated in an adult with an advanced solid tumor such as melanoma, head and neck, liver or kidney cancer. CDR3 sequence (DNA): TGTGCCAGCAGTGTACAGGGGGCAGCACACAGAGATACGCAGTATTTT. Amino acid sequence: CASSVQGAAHRDTQYF. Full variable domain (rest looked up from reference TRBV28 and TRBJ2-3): DVKVTQSSRYLVKRTGEKVFLECVQDMDHENMFWYRQDPGLGLRLIYFSYDVKMKEKGDIPEGYSVSREKKERFSLILESASTNQTSMYLCASSVQGAAHRDTQYFGPGTRLTVL.